This TCR beta chain was obtained from a study of control samples from healthy donors and cancer patients. Clones were sequenced by immunoSEQ multiplex PCR, and TCRdb holds only the in-frame ones, with some missing. The sample contains roughly 50,000 clones, 94% of which appear only once. Trimming removed 4 bases from V and 7 bases from J; junction bases left unmatched: 7. Germline V CDR1 and CDR2: SGHDT, YYEEEE. This CDR3 is 15 amino acids long. The specimen sequenced was blood. The rearrangement links TRBV5-6 to TRBJ1-5; 11 nucleotides match TRBD1. The clonotype comes from a man younger than 40 in good health. CDR3 bases: TGTGCCAGCAGCCACGGACAGGGGGCTTGGCAGCCCCAGCATTTT. Translating gives CASSHGQGAWQPQHF. The variable domain in full, with the rest retrieved from reference TRBV5-6 and TRBJ1-5, is DAGVTQSPTHLIKTRGQQVTLRCSPKSGHDTVSWYQQALGQGPQFIFQYYEEEERQRGNFPDRFSGHQFPNYSSELNVNALLLGDSALYLCASSHGQGAWQPQHFGDGTRLSIL.